The next 24 T cell receptor beta chains were all read from a single sample in a study of blood T cell repertoires in COVID-19. Assay: immunoSEQ multiplex PCR; the TCRdb copy retains only in-frame clones and omits some. The profile shows about 160,000 clones, about 91% of them singletons. Sequenced material: peripheral blood. The receptors here all came from a woman aged 55-75 years who had recovered from COVID-19.

In regard to this clone: Other DNA sequences within the sample encode an identical CDR3. The chain joins TRBV5-1 to TRBJ2-5; 15 bases line up with TRBD2. Losses at the gene ends were 4 bases for V and 1 base for J; bases not matched to a gene: 2. CDR3 length: 16 residues. Germline V gives CDR1 SGHRS, CDR2 YFSETQ. DNA for the CDR3: TGCGCCAGCAGCCCGGGACTAGCGGGGGGCCAAGAGACCCAGTACTTC. It is translated as CASSPGLAGGQETQYF.

The V gene is TRBV28, the J gene TRBJ2-3, with D perhaps matching TRBD2 (5 bases). This CDR3 is built from 13 residues. The V end was cut by 7 bases, the J end by 5 bases, with 13 bases between. CDR1 and CDR2 from the germline V gene are MDHEN and SYDVKM. Written as DNA, the CDR3 is TGTGCCAGCACCACTACGGGGAAAGATACGCAGTATTTT. Its translation is CASTTTGKDTQYF.

The V and J genes are TRBV19 and TRBJ2-7; 8 nucleotides line up with TRBD1. Germline lookup yields CDR1 LNHDA and CDR2 SQIVND (reference sequence). The junction had 8 bases not matched to a gene; V was cut back by 8 bases and J by 2 bases. The CDR3 is 14 residues long. CDR3 sequence reads: CASSPGQGPYEQYF. The CDR3, as DNA: TGTGCCAGTTCTCCCGGACAGGGTCCCTACGAGCAGTACTTC. Together with reference TRBV19 and TRBJ2-7, the CDR3 gives the full variable domain: DGGITQSPKYLFRKEGQNVTLSCEQNLNHDAMYWYRQDPGQGLRLIYYSQIVNDFQKGDIAEGYSVSREKKESFPLTVTSAQKNPTAFYLCASSPGQGPYEQYFGPGTRLTVT.

V is TRBV5-1 and J is TRBJ2-3; 11 bases line up with TRBD1. CDR1 is SGHRS and CDR2 is YFSETQ in the germline V gene. Losses at the gene ends were 5 bases for V and 4 bases for J; bases not matched to a gene: 9. This CDR3 region has 16 residues. The CDR3 region has the DNA TGCGCCAGCAGGCATCCGGGACAGGGGGGACCAGATACGCAGTATTTT. It yields the protein CASRHPGQGGPDTQYF.

There are a few counts of this clone. The V and J genes are TRBV10-3 and TRBJ2-7; TRBD1 is a possible D gene (6 bases). The length of the CDR3 is 13 residues. Germline CDR1 reads ENHRY; CDR2 reads SYGVKD. V was cut by 4 bases and J by 3 bases, with 10 bases left in between. In DNA, the CDR3 is TGTGCCATCAGTGTAGGACAGCACTACGAGCAGTACTTC. Translation: CAISVGQHYEQYF.

DNA for the CDR3: TGCGCCAGCAGCCTGGGACAGTTGGGCGCAGATACGCAGTATTTT. Encoded protein: CASSLGQLGADTQYF. The chain carries TRBV5-1 and TRBJ2-3; 7 bases match TRBD1. In germline, CDR1 is SGHRS, CDR2 YFSETQ. Trimming took 4 bases from V and 4 from J; bases not matched to a gene: 9. This CDR3 has 15 amino acids.

This clone has a handful of counts. The rearrangement joins TRBV6-6 to TRBJ1-5, with D possibly being TRBD1 (6 bases). Germline lookup yields CDR1 MNHNY and CDR2 SVGAGI (reference sequence). Trimming left V 6 bases short and J 4 bases short, with 16 bases between. The CDR3 loop spans 15 amino acids. The CDR3 reads CASSTGQFLNQPQHF. In DNA form, the CDR3 reads TGTGCCAGCAGCACCGGACAGTTCCTTAATCAGCCCCAGCATTTT.

This clone has just a few counts. The chain links TRBV4-1 to TRBJ2-3, with D possibly matching TRBD2 (6 bases). The V gene lost 0 bases and the J gene lost 0 bases, with 10 bases spanning the gap. Germline V gives CDR1 MGHRA, CDR2 YSYEKL. CDR3 size: 16 residues. As DNA, the CDR3 is TGCGCCAGCAGCCAAGATCACGGGACTAGCACAGATACGCAGTATTTT. Translation: CASSQDHGTSTDTQYF.

V usage is TRBV12-3 or TRBV12-4 and J usage is TRBJ2-5; no clear D. Trimming removed 1 base at V and 3 bases at J, with 3 bases between. CDR3 length: 12 residues. Written as DNA, the CDR3 is TGTGCCAGCAGTTTAGGAGAAGAGACCCAGTACTTC. Amino acid sequence: CASSLGEETQYF.

This clone qualifies as medium-sized. V gene TRBV11-3 combines with J gene TRBJ1-6; 8 bases fit TRBD1. Per the germline V gene, CDR1 is SGHNT and CDR2 is YENEEA. CDR3 length equals 15 residues. Trimming cost V 5 bases and J 8 bases; bases outside gene matches: 8. This CDR3 reads CASSHGQGSDSPLHF. CDR3 DNA sequence: TGTGCCAGCAGCCACGGACAGGGCTCTGATTCACCCCTCCACTTT.

The rearrangement links TRBV6-5 to TRBJ2-2; 9 bases agree with TRBD2. This CDR3 spans 16 amino acids. Per germline, CDR1 MNHEY and CDR2 SVGAGI. The V and J ends lost 2 bases and 6 bases, in that order; junction bases with no gene match: 7. CDR3 region: CASSYKAGGLAGELFF. CDR3 coding DNA: TGTGCCAGCAGTTACAAAGCGGGGGGACTGGCCGGGGAGCTGTTTTTT.

The chain couples TRBV5-4 to TRBJ2-3; 12 nucleotides line up with TRBD1. V was pared by 4 bases and J by 5 bases, with 5 bases of the junction left unmatched. Per germline, CDR1 SGHNT and CDR2 YYREEE (reference sequence). The CDR3 length is 15 residues. This CDR3 is CASSGGQGAKDTQYF. The CDR3 DNA reads as TGTGCCAGCAGCGGGGGACAGGGGGCTAAAGATACGCAGTATTTT.

The chain is built from TRBV4-1 and TRBJ1-4, with a tentative D call TRBD1 (5 bases). This CDR3 comprises 15 residues. CDR1 is MGHRA and CDR2 is YSYEKL in the germline V gene. With 3 bases removed from V and 0 bases from J, the gap between germline ends came to 8 bases. The CDR3 coding sequence is TGCGCCAGCAGCCAGAGACAGCCAACTAATGAAAAACTGTTTTTT. Protein: CASSQRQPTNEKLFF.

The chain has TRBV24-1 and TRBJ1-1; the D is unclear. Trimming shortened V by 3 bases and J by 5 bases, and 21 bases separated the two germline ends. Germline V gene lookup returns CDR1 KGHDR and CDR2 SFDVKD. The CDR3 spans 17 residues. CDR3 loop: CATSDPADGSAGTEAFF. DNA of the CDR3: TGTGCCACCAGTGATCCCGCGGATGGGAGTGCGGGAACTGAAGCTTTCTTT.

On this clone: One end of the junction fails to match germline, which may point to a read error. The chain recombines TRBV29-1 with TRBJ2-5; a possible D gene is TRBD2 (6 bases). CDR1 and CDR2 (germline): SQVTM, ANQGSEA. This CDR3 spans 13 amino acids. The chain's CDR3 is CSVERGNQETQYF. The CDR3 DNA is TGCAGCGTTGAACGGGGGAACCAGGAGACCCAGTACTTC.

The chain joins TRBV18 to TRBJ2-7; no firm D call. The CDR3 spans 14 residues. Germline V gene data show CDR1 as KGHSH and CDR2 as LQKENI. Trimming removed 5 bases at V and 7 bases at J, with 18 bases between. The CDR3 DNA sequence: TGTGCCAGCTCATCCACCTTGGGCGTTCGAGAGCAGTACTTC. This gives the protein CASSSTLGVREQYF. The complete variable domain, with remaining parts taken from reference TRBV18 and TRBJ2-7, reads NAGVMQNPRHLVRRRGQEARLRCSPMKGHSHVYWYRQLPEEGLKFMVYLQKENIIDESGMPKERFSAEFPKEGPSILRIQQVVRGDSAAYFCASSSTLGVREQYFGPGTRLTVT.

This clone was detected only once. The V call is TRBV12-3 or TRBV12-4, the J call TRBJ2-7, with D unresolved. This CDR3 is built from 13 residues. V lost 7 bases, J lost 3 bases, and 13 bases lay in between. CDR3 coding DNA: TGTGCCAGCACCACCAGGTTCGGCTACGAGCAGTACTTC. Protein sequence: CASTTRFGYEQYF.

The rearrangement uses TRBV5-4 and TRBJ2-1; a weak D match, TRBD2 (7 bases). This CDR3 spans 12 amino acids. The V gene's germline CDR1 is SGHNT and CDR2 YYREEE (reference sequence). Trimming removed 7 bases from V and 9 bases from J, with 14 bases in between. This CDR3 is CASGGGGVEQFF. CDR3 nucleotides: TGTGCCAGCGGAGGGGGGGGCGTTGAGCAGTTCTTC.

In nucleotides, the CDR3 is TGTGCCAGCAGCTTGGGCGGGACAGGGGGGAACACCGGGGAGCTGTTTTTT. It specifies CASSLGGTGGNTGELFF. The chain employs TRBV5-4 and TRBJ2-2, with 11 nucleotides matching TRBD1. CDR3 length: 17 amino acids. V shed 0 bases and J 1 base; nucleotides not matched to a gene: 2. Germline CDR1 SGHNT, CDR2 YYREEE (reference sequence).

The genes are TRBV2 and TRBJ2-1; 8 bases are shared with TRBD1. Germline V gives CDR1 SNHLY, CDR2 FYNNEI. The ends lost 5 bases at V and 10 bases at J; junction bases unmatched: 16. The CDR3 consists of 16 residues. CDR3 amino acids: CASSNPGDRGLGEQFF. The CDR3 DNA sequence: TGTGCCAGCAGTAACCCGGGAGACAGGGGTCTAGGGGAGCAGTTCTTC.

In this sample, this clone turned up a few times. V gene TRBV4-2 combines with J gene TRBJ2-1; TRBD1 is a possible D gene (7 bases). With 0 bases removed from V and 11 bases from J, the gap between germline ends came to 26 bases. The CDR3 is 18 residues long. Germline CDR1 is LGHNA and CDR2 is YNFKEQ. This CDR3 reads CASSQESRERSRQGKQFF. In DNA, the CDR3 is TGTGCCAGCAGCCAAGAGTCCCGGGAGCGGTCCCGACAGGGAAAGCAGTTCTTC.

This chain links TRBV19 with TRBJ1-2; possible D gene TRBD1, 5 bases. The CDR3 sequence is 16 residues long. Germline V gene sequence: CDR1 LNHDA, CDR2 SQIVND (reference sequence). Trimming took 5 bases from V and 8 from J, leaving 24 bases between them. The chain's CDR3 is CASSLPGGSGIRGYTF. CDR3 DNA: TGTGCCAGTAGTCTCCCGGGTGGGTCAGGGATCCGCGGCTACACCTTC.

The rearrangement links TRBV4-1 to TRBJ2-5; possible D gene TRBD1, 6 bases. V lost 4 bases and J lost 4, with 10 bases in between. The CDR3 totals 13 residues. Germline lookup yields CDR1 MGHRA and CDR2 YSYEKL. CDR3 residues: CASSPRRGETQYF. Here the CDR3 DNA reads TGCGCCAGCAGCCCTCGCAGGGGAGAGACCCAGTACTTC.

This clone was observed a few times. The V call is TRBV6-4, the J call TRBJ1-1, with D unresolved. Germline V gene sequence: CDR1 MRHNA, CDR2 SNTAGT. CDR3 length: 10 amino acids. V lost 8 bases to trimming and J lost 6 bases, with 7 bases between them. CDR3 in amino acids: CASVRAEAFF. The CDR3 DNA reads TGTGCCAGCGTGAGAGCTGAAGCTTTCTTT.